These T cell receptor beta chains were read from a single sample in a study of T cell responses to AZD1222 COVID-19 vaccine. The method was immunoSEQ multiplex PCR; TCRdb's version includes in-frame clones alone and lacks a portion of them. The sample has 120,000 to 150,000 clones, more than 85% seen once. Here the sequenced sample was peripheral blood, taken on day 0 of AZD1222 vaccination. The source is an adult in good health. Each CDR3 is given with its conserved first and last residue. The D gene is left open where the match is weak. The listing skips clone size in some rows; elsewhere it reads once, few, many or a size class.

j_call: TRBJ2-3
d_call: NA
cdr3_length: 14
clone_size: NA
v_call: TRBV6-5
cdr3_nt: TGTGCCAGCAGGTACCGGGACAGCACAGATACGCAGTATTTT
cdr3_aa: CASRYRDSTDTQYF

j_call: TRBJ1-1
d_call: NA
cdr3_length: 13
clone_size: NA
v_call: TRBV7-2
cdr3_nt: TGTGCCAGCAACCTAATTTTGAACACTGAAGCTTTCTTT
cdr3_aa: CASNLILNTEAFF

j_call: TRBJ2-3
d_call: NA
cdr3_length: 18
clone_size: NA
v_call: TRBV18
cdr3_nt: TGTGCCAGCTCACCACCGGGCTCTCCAGGTACCTACACAGATACGCAGTATTTT
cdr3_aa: CASSPPGSPGTYTDTQYF

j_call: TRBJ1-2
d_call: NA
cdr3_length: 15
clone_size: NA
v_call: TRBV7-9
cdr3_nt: TGTGCCAGCAGCTCGTCGTCCGCGCCTAACTATGGCTACACCTTC
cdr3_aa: CASSSSSAPNYGYTF

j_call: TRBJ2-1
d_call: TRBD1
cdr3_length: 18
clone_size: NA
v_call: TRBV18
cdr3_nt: TGTGCCAGCTCACCCCCCCTTGGTTCGCAGGGGGCTTACAATGAGCAGTTCTTC
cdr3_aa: CASSPPLGSQGAYNEQFF

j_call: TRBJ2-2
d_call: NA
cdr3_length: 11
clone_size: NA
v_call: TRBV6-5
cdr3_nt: TGTGCCTCAATGGTCACCGGGGAGCTGTTTTTT
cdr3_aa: CASMVTGELFF

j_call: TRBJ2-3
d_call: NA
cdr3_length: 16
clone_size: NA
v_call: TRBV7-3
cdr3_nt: TGTGCCAGCAGCTTGGGGGTGCTGGGACTCACAGATACGCAGTATTTT
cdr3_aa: CASSLGVLGLTDTQYF

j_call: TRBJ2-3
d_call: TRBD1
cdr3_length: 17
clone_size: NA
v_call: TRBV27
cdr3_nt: TGTGCCAGCAGTTCAGGGACAGGGGGCACGGGCACAGATACGCAGTATTTT
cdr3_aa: CASSSGTGGTGTDTQYF

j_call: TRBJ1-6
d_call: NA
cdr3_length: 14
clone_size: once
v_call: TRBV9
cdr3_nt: TGTGCCAGCAGCGTAGCGGGGGGTAATTCACCCCTCCACTTT
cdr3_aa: CASSVAGGNSPLHF

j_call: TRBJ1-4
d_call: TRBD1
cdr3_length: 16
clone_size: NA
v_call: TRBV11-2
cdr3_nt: TGTGCCAGCAGCAACCGACAGGGGACAACTAATGAAAAACTGTTTTTT
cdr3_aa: CASSNRQGTTNEKLFF

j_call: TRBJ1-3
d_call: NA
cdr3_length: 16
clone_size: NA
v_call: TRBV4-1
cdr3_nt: TGCGCCAGCAGCCAAGATCGTTGGGGCGCTGGAAACACCATATATTTT
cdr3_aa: CASSQDRWGAGNTIYF

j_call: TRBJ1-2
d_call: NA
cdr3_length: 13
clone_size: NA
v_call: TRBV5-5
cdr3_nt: TGTGCCAGCAGCTTGGGGGGGTCTTATGGCTACACCTTC
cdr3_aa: CASSLGGSYGYTF

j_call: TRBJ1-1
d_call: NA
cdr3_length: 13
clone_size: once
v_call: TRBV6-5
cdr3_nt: TGTGCCAGCAGTAGGACACAGAACACTGAAGCTTTCTTT
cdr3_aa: CASSRTQNTEAFF

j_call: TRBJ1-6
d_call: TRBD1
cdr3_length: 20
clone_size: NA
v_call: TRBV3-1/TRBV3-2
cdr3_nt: TGTGCCAGCAGCCGGACTTCTTCACGGACAGGGGGCTCCTATAATTCACCCCTCCACTTT
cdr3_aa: CASSRTSSRTGGSYNSPLHF

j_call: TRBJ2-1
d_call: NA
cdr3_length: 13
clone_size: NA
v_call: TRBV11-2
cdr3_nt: TGTGCCAGCAGCTTGAACTTCCCCTACGGGCAGTTCTTC
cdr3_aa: CASSLNFPYGQFF

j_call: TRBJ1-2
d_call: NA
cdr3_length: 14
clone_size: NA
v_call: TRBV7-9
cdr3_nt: TGTGCCAGCAGCTTAGCTGCGGGGGACTATGGCTACACCTTC
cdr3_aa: CASSLAAGDYGYTF

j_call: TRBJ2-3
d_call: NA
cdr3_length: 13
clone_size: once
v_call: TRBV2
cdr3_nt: TGTGCCAGCAGTGGACTAGTCACAGATACGCAGTATTTT
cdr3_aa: CASSGLVTDTQYF

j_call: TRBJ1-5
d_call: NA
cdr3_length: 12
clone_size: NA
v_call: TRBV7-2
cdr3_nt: TGTGCCAGCAGCTTAGGGTTTCAGCCCCAGCATTTT
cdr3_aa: CASSLGFQPQHF

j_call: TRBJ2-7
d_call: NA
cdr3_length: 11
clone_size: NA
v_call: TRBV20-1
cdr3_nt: TGCAGCGCACCACTAGTGTACGAGCAGTACTTC
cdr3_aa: CSAPLVYEQYF

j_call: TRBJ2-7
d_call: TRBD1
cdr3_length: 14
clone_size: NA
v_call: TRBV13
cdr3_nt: TGTGCCAGCAGCTCAAATCAGGGGGCCTACGAGCAGTACTTC
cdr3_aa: CASSSNQGAYEQYF

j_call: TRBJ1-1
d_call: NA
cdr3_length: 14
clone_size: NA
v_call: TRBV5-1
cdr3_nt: TGCGCCAGCAGCCCCCGGACGGAGAACACTGAAGCTTTCTTT
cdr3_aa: CASSPRTENTEAFF

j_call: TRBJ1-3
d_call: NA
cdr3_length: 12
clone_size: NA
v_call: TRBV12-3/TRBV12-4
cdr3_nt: TGTGCCAGCAGTACAGGTGGAAACACCATATATTTT
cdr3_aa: CASSTGGNTIYF

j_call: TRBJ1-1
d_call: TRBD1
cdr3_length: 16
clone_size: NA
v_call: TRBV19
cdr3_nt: TGTGCCAGTAGTATAGGAACAGGGGTGAGGAACACTGAAGCTTTCTTT
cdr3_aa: CASSIGTGVRNTEAFF

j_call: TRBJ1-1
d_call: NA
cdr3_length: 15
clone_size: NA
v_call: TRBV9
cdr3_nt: TGTGCCAGCAGCGTAGATCCCCGAGGAGGGACTGAAGCTTTCTTT
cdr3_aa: CASSVDPRGGTEAFF